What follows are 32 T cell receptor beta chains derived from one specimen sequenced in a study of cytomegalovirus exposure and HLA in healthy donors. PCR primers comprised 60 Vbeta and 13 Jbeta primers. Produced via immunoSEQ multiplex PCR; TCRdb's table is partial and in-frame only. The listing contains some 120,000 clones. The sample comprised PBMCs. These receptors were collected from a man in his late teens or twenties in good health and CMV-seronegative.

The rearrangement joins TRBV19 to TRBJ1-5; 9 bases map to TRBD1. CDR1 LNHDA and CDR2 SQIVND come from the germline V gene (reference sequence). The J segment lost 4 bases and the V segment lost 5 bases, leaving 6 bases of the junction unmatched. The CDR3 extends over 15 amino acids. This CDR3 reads CASSLNGQGNQPQHF. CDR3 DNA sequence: TGTGCCAGTAGTCTAAACGGACAGGGGAATCAGCCCCAGCATTTT.

CDR3 DNA: TGTGCCAGCAGCTTGGGGGGACTAGCGGGGGGCGGAACGCAGTATTTT. This encodes CASSLGGLAGGGTQYF. This chain uses TRBV5-4 with TRBJ2-3; TRBD2 matches 15 bases. From germline, CDR1 is SGHNT and CDR2 YYREEE (reference sequence). Losses at the gene ends were 0 bases for V and 9 bases for J; bases not matched to a gene: 5. The CDR3 spans 16 residues.

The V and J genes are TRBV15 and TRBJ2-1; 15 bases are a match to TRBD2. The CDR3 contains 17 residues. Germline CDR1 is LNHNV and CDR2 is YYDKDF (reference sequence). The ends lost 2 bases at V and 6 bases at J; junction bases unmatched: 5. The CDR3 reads CATSRTGTSGRINEQFF. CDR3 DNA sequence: TGTGCCACCAGCAGAACCGGGACTAGCGGGAGGATCAATGAGCAGTTCTTC. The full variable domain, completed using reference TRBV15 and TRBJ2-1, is DAMVIQNPRYQVTQFGKPVTLSCSQTLNHNVMYWYQQKSSQAPKLLFHYYDKDFNNEADTPDNFQSRRPNTSFCFLDIRSPGLGDTAMYLCATSRTGTSGRINEQFFGPGTRLTVL.

The CDR3 DNA reads as TGCGCCAGCAGTGATGACGGGAGGGTCTCCTACGAGCAGTACTTC. Amino acids: CASSDDGRVSYEQYF. The chain joins TRBV10-2 to TRBJ2-7; 8 bases map to TRBD2. Germline loops: CDR1 WSHSY, CDR2 SAAADI. V was pared by 3 bases and J by 0 bases, with 4 bases of the junction left unmatched. This CDR3 spans 15 amino acids.

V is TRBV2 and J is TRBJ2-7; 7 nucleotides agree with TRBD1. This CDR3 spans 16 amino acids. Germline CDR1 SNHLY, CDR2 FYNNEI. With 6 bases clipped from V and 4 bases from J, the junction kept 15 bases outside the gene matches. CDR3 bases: TGTGCCAGCAGGGAGAGGAACAGGGGCTCTGGGTACGAGCAGTACTTC. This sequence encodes CASRERNRGSGYEQYF.

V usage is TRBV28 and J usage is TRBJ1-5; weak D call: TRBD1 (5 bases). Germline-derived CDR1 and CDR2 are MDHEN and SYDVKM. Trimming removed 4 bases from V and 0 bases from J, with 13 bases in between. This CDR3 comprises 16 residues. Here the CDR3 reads CASSWDGGYSNQPQHF. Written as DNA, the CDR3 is TGTGCCAGCAGTTGGGACGGGGGATATAGCAATCAGCCCCAGCATTTT.

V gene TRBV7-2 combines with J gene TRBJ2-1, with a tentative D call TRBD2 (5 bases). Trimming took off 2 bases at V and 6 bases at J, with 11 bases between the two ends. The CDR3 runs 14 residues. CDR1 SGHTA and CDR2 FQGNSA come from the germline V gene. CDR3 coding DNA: TGTGCCAGCAGCTTAAATCTCCGGGGCAATGAGCAGTTCTTC. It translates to CASSLNLRGNEQFF.

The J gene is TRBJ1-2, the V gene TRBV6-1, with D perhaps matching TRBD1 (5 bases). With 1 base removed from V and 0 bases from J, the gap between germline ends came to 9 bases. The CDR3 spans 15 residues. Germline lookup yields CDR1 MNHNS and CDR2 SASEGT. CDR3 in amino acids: CASSEEGLANYGYTF. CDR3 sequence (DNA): TGTGCCAGCAGTGAAGAGGGGTTGGCTAACTATGGCTACACCTTC.

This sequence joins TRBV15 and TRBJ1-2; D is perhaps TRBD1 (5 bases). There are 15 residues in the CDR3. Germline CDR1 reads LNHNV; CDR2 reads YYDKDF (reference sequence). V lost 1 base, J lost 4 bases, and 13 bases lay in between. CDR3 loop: CATSRGGGDGYGYTF. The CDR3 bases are TGTGCCACCAGCAGAGGCGGAGGGGACGGCTATGGCTACACCTTC.

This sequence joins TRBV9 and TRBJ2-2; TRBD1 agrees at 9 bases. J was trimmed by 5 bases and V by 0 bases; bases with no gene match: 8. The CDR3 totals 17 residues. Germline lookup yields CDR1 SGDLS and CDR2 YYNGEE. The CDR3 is CASSVVAGQGSTGELFF. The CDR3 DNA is TGTGCCAGCAGCGTAGTAGCCGGACAGGGGTCTACCGGGGAGCTGTTTTTT.

The CDR3 loop is CATSRGRGYSGNTIYF. In nucleotides, the CDR3 is TGTGCCACCAGCAGAGGTAGGGGCTACTCTGGAAACACCATATATTTT. This chain links TRBV15 with TRBJ1-3; possibly TRBD1 for D (5 bases). CDR1 LNHNV and CDR2 YYDKDF come from the germline V gene (reference sequence). The germline V and J ends were trimmed by 1 base and 0 bases, with 10 bases remaining between them. The CDR3 totals 16 residues.

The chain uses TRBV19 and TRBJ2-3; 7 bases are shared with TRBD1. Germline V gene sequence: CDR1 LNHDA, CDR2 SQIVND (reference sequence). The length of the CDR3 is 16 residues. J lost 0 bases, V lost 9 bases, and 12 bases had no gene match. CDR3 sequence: CASRTGDSRSTDTQYF. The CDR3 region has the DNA TGTGCCAGCCGAACTGGGGACAGCAGGAGCACAGATACGCAGTATTTT.

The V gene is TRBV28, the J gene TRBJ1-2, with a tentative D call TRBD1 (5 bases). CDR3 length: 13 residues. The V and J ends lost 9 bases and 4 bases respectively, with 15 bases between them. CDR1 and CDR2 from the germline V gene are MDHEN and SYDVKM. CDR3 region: CASSTAPGYGYTF. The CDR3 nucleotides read TGTGCCAGTTCGACAGCTCCCGGCTATGGCTACACCTTC.

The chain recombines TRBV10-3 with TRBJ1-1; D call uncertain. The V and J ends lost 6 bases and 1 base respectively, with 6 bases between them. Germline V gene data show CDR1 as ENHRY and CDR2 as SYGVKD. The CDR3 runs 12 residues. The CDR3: CAIRPGNTEAFF. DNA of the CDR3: TGTGCCATCAGGCCGGGGAACACTGAAGCTTTCTTT.

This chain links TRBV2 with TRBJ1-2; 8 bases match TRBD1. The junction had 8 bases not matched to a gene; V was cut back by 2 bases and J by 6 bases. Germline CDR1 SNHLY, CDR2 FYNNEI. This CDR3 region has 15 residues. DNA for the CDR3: TGTGCCAGCAGTGAATCGCCACAGGGGGTCGATGGCTACACCTTC. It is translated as CASSESPQGVDGYTF.

The CDR3 protein is CASSLRRVPDTQYF. DNA for the CDR3: TGTGCCAGCAGCTTAAGGAGGGTCCCAGATACGCAGTATTTT. V gene TRBV11-3 combines with J gene TRBJ2-3; possible D gene TRBD2, 6 bases. The CDR3 is made up of 14 amino acids. Germline assignment: CDR1 SGHNT and CDR2 YENEEA. V was pared by 2 bases and J by 4 bases, with 10 bases between. The whole variable domain, remainder taken from reference TRBV11-3 and TRBJ2-3, is EAGVVQSPRYKIIEKKQPVAFWCNPISGHNTLYWYLQNLGQGPELLIRYENEEAVDDSQLPKDRFSAERLKGVDSTLKIQPAELGDSAVYLCASSLRRVPDTQYFGPGTRLTVL.

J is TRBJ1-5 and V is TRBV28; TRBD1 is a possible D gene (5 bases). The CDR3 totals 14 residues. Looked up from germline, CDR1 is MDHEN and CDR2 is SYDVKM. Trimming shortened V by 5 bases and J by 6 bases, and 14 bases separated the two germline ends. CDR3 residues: CASSHPGRVQPQHF. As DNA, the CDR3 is TGTGCCAGCAGTCATCCTGGCAGGGTTCAGCCCCAGCATTTT. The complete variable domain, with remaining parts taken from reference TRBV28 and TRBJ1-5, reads DVKVTQSSRYLVKRTGEKVFLECVQDMDHENMFWYRQDPGLGLRLIYFSYDVKMKEKGDIPEGYSVSREKKERFSLILESASTNQTSMYLCASSHPGRVQPQHFGDGTRLSIL.

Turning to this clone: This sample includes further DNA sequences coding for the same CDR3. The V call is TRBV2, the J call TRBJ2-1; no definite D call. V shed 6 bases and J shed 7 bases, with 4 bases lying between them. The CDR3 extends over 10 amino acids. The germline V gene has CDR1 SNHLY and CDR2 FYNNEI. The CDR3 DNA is TGTGCCAGCAGCTTAAATGAGCAGTTCTTC. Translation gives CASSLNEQFF.

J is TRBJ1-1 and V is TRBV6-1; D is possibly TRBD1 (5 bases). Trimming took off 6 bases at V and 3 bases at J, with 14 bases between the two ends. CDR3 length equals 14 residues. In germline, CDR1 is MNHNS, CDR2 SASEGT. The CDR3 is CASRLGGMYTEAFF. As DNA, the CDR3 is TGTGCCAGCAGATTGGGGGGGATGTACACTGAAGCTTTCTTT.

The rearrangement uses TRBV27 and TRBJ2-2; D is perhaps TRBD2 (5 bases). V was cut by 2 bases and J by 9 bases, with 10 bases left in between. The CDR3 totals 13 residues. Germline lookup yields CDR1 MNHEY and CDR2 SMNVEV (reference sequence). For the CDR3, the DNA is TGTGCCAGCAGTTTAACTAGAGGGCGGGAGCTGTTTTTT. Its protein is CASSLTRGRELFF.

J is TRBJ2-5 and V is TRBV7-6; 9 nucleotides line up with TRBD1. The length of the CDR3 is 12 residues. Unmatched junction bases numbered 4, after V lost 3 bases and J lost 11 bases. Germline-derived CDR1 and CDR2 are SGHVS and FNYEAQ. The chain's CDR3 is CASSLGTGKQYF. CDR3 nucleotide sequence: TGTGCCAGCAGCTTGGGGACAGGGAAGCAGTACTTC.

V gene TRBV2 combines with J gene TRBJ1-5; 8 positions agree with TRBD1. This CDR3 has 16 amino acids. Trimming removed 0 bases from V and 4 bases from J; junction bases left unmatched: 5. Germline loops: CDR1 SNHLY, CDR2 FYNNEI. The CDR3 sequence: CASSEATGVRNQPQHF. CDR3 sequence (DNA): TGTGCCAGCAGTGAAGCGACAGGGGTGCGGAATCAGCCCCAGCATTTT.

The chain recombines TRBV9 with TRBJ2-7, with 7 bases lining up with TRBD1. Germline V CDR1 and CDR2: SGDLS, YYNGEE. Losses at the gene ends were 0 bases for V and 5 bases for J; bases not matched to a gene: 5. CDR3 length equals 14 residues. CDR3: CASSVGDRVHEQYF. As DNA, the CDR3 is TGTGCCAGCAGCGTAGGCGACAGGGTCCACGAGCAGTACTTC.

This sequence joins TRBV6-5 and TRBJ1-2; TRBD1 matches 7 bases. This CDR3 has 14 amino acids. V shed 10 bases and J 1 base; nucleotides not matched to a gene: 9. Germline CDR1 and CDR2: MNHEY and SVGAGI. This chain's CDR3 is CATSRTGDNYGYTF. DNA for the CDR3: TGTGCCACCTCCCGGACAGGCGATAACTATGGCTACACCTTC.

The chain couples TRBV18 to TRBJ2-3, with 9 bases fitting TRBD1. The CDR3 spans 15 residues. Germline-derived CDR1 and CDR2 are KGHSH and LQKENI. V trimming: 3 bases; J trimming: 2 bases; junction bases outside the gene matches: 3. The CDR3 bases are TGTGCCAGCTCACCCCGGGACAGGGACACAGATACGCAGTATTTT. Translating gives CASSPRDRDTDTQYF.

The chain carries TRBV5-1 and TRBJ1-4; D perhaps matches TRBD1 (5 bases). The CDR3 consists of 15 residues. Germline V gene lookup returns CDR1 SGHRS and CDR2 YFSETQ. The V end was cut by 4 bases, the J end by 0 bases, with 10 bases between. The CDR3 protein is CASSPIQATNEKLFF. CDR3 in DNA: TGCGCCAGCAGCCCCATACAGGCAACTAATGAAAAACTGTTTTTT.

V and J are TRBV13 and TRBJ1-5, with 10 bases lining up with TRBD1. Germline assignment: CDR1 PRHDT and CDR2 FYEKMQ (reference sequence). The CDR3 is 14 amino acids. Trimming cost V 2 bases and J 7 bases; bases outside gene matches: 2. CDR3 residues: CASSLKGQGQPQHF. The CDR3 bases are TGTGCCAGCAGCTTAAAGGGACAGGGGCAGCCCCAGCATTTT.

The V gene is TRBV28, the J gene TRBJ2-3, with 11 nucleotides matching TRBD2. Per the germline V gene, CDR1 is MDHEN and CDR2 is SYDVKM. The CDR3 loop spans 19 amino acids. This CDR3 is CAVGEGLGTSGGSTDTQYF. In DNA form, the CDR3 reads TGTGCTGTAGGGGAGGGCCTCGGGACTAGCGGAGGGAGCACAGATACGCAGTATTTT.

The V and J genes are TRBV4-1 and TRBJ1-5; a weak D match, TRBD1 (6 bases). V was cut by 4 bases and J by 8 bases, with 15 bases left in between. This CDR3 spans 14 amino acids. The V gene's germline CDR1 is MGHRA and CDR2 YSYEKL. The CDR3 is CASSPDQGLKPQHF. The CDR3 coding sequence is TGCGCCAGCAGCCCCGACCAGGGGTTGAAGCCCCAGCATTTT.

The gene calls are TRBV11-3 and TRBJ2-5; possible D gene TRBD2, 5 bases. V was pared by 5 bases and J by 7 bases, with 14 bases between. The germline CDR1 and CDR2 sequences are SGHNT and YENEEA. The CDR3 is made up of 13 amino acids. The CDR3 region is CASSLGLSGTQYF. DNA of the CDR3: TGTGCCAGCAGCCTAGGACTTTCTGGGACCCAGTACTTC.

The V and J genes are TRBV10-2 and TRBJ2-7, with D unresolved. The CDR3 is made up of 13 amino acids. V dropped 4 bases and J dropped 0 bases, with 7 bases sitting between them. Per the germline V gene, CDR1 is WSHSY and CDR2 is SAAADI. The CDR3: CASSVSFSYEQYF. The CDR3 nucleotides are TGCGCCAGCAGTGTCTCTTTCTCCTACGAGCAGTACTTC.

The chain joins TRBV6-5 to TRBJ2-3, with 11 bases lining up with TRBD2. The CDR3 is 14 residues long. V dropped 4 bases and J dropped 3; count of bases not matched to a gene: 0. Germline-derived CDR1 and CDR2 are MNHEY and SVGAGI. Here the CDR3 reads CASSSSGGTDTQYF. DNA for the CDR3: TGTGCCAGCAGTTCTAGCGGGGGGACAGATACGCAGTATTTT.